These 29 T cell receptor beta chains originate from one sample sequenced in a study of blood T cell repertoires in COVID-19. This table comes from immunoSEQ multiplex PCR, and its TCRdb copy is limited to in-frame clones, with some not included. The sample holds about 390,000 clones, just under 90% seen once. Sequencing input: PBMCs or T cells enriched from blood (not recorded which). These receptors came from a woman in her 50s who had recovered from COVID-19.

The chain joins TRBV10-3 to TRBJ1-5; unclear D gene. The V gene lost 3 bases and the J gene lost 0 bases, with 6 bases spanning the gap. CDR1 ENHRY and CDR2 SYGVKD come from the germline V gene. The CDR3 totals 14 residues. CDR3 protein: CAISEPTSNQPQHF. In DNA, the CDR3 is TGTGCCATCAGTGAACCTACTAGCAATCAGCCCCAGCATTTT.

J is TRBJ2-7 and V is TRBV7-2, with 8 bases aligning to TRBD2. The CDR3 is 16 amino acids. Per germline, CDR1 SGHTA and CDR2 FQGNSA. V dropped 5 bases and J dropped 1; count of bases not matched to a gene: 10. Here the CDR3 reads CASSGMLAGQSYEQYF. The CDR3 region has the DNA TGTGCCAGCAGCGGGATGTTAGCGGGGCAGTCCTACGAGCAGTACTTC.

This clone was observed many times. The CDR3 loop reads CASSQVGVSQADEQYF. The CDR3 nucleotides read TGTGCCAGCAGCCAAGTTGGGGTTTCACAGGCGGACGAGCAGTACTTC. The rearrangement uses TRBV4-2 and TRBJ2-7; TRBD1 is a possible D gene (5 bases). V lost 1 base, J lost 5 bases, and 18 bases lay in between. There are 16 residues in the CDR3. Germline lookup yields CDR1 LGHNA and CDR2 YNFKEQ.

CDR3 sequence reads: CASSQAQFYGYTF. In nucleotides, the CDR3 is TGTGCCAGCAGCCAAGCACAGTTCTATGGCTACACCTTC. The chain joins TRBV3-1 (or the pseudogene TRBV3-2) to TRBJ1-2; D uncertain. V was trimmed by 1 base and J by 4 bases, leaving 7 bases between them. Germline V gene lookup returns CDR1 LGHDT and CDR2 YNNKEL (reference sequence). This CDR3 has 13 residues.

This chain joins TRBV7-2 and TRBJ1-1, with 8 bases that match TRBD1. The CDR3 loop spans 14 amino acids. Germline V gene sequence: CDR1 SGHTA, CDR2 FQGNSA. V shed 5 bases, J shed 5 bases, and the junction held 7 bases outside the gene matches. The CDR3 region is CASSVTGGGTEAFF. The CDR3 DNA sequence: TGTGCCAGCAGCGTCACAGGGGGGGGAACTGAAGCTTTCTTT.

The chain employs TRBV29-1 and TRBJ2-3; TRBD1 aligns across 9 bases. The trim removed 0 bases at V and 5 bases at J, leaving 18 bases unmatched. The CDR3 length is 19 residues. CDR1 is SQVTM, CDR2 ANQGSEA, per germline. The CDR3, as DNA: TGCAGCGTTGAAGATCCCTATAGGACAGGGGATTTCGGTGGAGATACGCAGTATTTT. This encodes CSVEDPYRTGDFGGDTQYF.

V gene TRBV7-3 combines with J gene TRBJ2-7, with 8 positions matching TRBD1. Germline V gene data show CDR1 as SGHTA and CDR2 as FQGTGA. This CDR3 has 15 residues. J gave up 3 bases and V 5 bases, and 9 bases lay outside the gene matches. The CDR3 sequence: CASSDWYRGNYEQYF. The CDR3 coding sequence is TGTGCCAGCAGCGATTGGTACAGGGGGAACTACGAGCAGTACTTC.

This clone was detected once. The chain combines TRBV7-9 with TRBJ1-1; the D gene is possibly TRBD1 (6 bases). Trimming removed 11 bases from V and 6 bases from J, with 19 bases in between. The CDR3 has 13 residues. From germline, CDR1 is SEHNR and CDR2 FQNEAQ (reference sequence). The CDR3: CAGFSGGRAEAFF. DNA for the CDR3: TGTGCCGGATTTTCGGGGGGCAGGGCTGAAGCTTTCTTT.

The chain joins TRBV7-9 to TRBJ2-7; D may be TRBD1 (5 bases). The V gene lost 5 bases and the J gene lost 0 bases, with 11 bases spanning the gap. CDR1 is SEHNR and CDR2 is FQNEAQ in the germline V gene (reference sequence). This CDR3 contains 14 residues. The chain's CDR3 is CASSPRQLSYEQYF. The CDR3 nucleotides read TGTGCCAGCAGCCCCCGACAGCTCTCCTACGAGCAGTACTTC.

This rearrangement joins TRBV2 to TRBJ1-5; 11 bases fit TRBD1. V trimming: 4 bases; J trimming: 0 bases; junction bases outside the gene matches: 11. The CDR3 contains 19 residues. The germline CDR1 and CDR2 sequences are SNHLY and FYNNEI. This CDR3 reads CASSAIYGTGGYSNQPQHF. The DNA for the CDR3 is TGTGCCAGCAGTGCAATCTACGGGACAGGGGGTTATAGCAATCAGCCCCAGCATTTT.

This clone was picked up one time. This rearrangement joins TRBV6-5 to TRBJ2-3; 7 bases are a match to TRBD1. Germline V gene sequence: CDR1 MNHEY, CDR2 SVGAGI. The CDR3 sequence is 14 residues long. The V gene end was trimmed by 9 bases and the J gene end by 0 bases; junction bases not matched to a gene: 6. CDR3 coding DNA: TGTGCCAGTTTCCGGGACAGAAGCACAGATACGCAGTATTTT. Translating it yields CASFRDRSTDTQYF.

This chain links TRBV24-1 with TRBJ1-5; D possibly corresponds to TRBD1 (5 bases). The CDR3 consists of 14 residues. Germline CDR1 reads KGHDR; CDR2 reads SFDVKD. Trimming removed 3 bases from V and 4 bases from J, with 9 bases in between. This chain's CDR3 is CATSDPGFNQPQHF. The CDR3 nucleotides are TGTGCCACCAGTGATCCAGGGTTTAATCAGCCCCAGCATTTT.

The chain joins TRBV12-3 or TRBV12-4 to TRBJ1-1, with a tentative D call TRBD1 (5 bases). The CDR3 runs 12 residues. With 5 bases removed from V and 3 bases from J, the gap between germline ends came to 7 bases. The DNA of the CDR3 is TGTGCCAGCAGTGGGGGGTACACTGAAGCTTTCTTT. Its protein product is CASSGGYTEAFF.

Comment on this clone: The sample contains more than one DNA sequence encoding this CDR3. This chain connects TRBV5-1 to TRBJ1-3; D might be TRBD1 (5 bases). Germline V gene data show CDR1 as SGHRS and CDR2 as YFSETQ. The CDR3 consists of 14 residues. V lost 4 bases, J lost 1 base, and 9 bases lay in between. DNA for the CDR3: TGCGCCAGCAGCCCGCAGGGATCTGGAAACACCATATATTTT. Protein: CASSPQGSGNTIYF. The whole variable domain, filled in from reference TRBV5-1 and TRBJ1-3, reads KAGVTQTPRYLIKTRGQQVTLSCSPISGHRSVSWYQQTPGQGLQFLFEYFSETQRNKGNFPGRFSGRQFSNSRSEMNVSTLELGDSALYLCASSPQGSGNTIYFGEGSWLTVV.

The chain carries TRBV28 and TRBJ1-1, with a tentative D call TRBD1 (6 bases). CDR1 is MDHEN and CDR2 is SYDVKM in the germline V gene. V shed 7 bases and J shed 3 bases, with 18 bases lying between them. This CDR3 spans 15 amino acids. The CDR3 DNA reads TGTGCCAGCACAGGGGTGGAAGTCGGCGACACTGAAGCTTTCTTT. The encoded protein is CASTGVEVGDTEAFF.

This chain joins TRBV6-5 and TRBJ2-1; 8 nucleotides agree with TRBD1. In germline, CDR1 is MNHEY, CDR2 SVGAGI. The CDR3 sequence is 14 residues long. V lost 6 bases and J lost 4; bases outside the gene matches: 5. The CDR3 DNA sequence: TGTGCCAGCAGCCGGGACAGGCCGTACAATGAGCAGTTCTTC. This encodes CASSRDRPYNEQFF.

Here the CDR3 reads CASSQPSGGVHDTQYF. CDR3 DNA sequence: TGTGCCAGCAGCCAGCCTAGCGGGGGGGTTCATGATACGCAGTATTTT. The genes are TRBV4-2 and TRBJ2-3, with 12 bases matching TRBD2. This CDR3 has 16 residues. Germline V gives CDR1 LGHNA, CDR2 YNFKEQ. J lost 6 bases, V lost 3 bases, and 7 bases had no gene match.

V is TRBV7-2 and J is TRBJ2-7, with TRBD1 matching 7 bases. The CDR3 runs 16 residues. Germline lookup yields CDR1 SGHTA and CDR2 FQGNSA. Trimming removed 5 bases from V and 1 base from J; junction bases left unmatched: 11. The CDR3 loop reads CASSDTVRQGSYEQYF. DNA for the CDR3: TGTGCCAGCAGCGACACAGTGAGACAGGGATCCTACGAGCAGTACTTC.

Remarks on this clone: This is likely a read error, given that the CDR3 carries no conserved phenylalanine or tryptophan at its end. The DNA is omitted, as the CDR3 cannot be located on it reliably, and the CDR3 follows TCRdb's listing. The chain couples TRBV5-1 to TRBJ2-7; the D call in the table, TRBD1, was not verified against the DNA. The CDR3 extends over 10 residues, inclusive of both ends. Germline lookup yields CDR1 SGHRS and CDR2 YFSETQ. The chain's CDR3 is CASRRDRLLR.

The chain carries TRBV4-1 and TRBJ2-7, with a possible D match to TRBD1 (6 bases). Germline lookup yields CDR1 MGHRA and CDR2 YSYEKL. The ends were cut back, 0 bases at V and 2 bases at J, with 11 bases in the middle. The CDR3 totals 15 residues. The DNA for the CDR3 is TGCGCCAGCAGCCAAGAGGACAGAATAACCTACGAGCAGTACTTC. Translating it yields CASSQEDRITYEQYF.

The rearrangement joins TRBV5-4 to TRBJ2-6, with 8 bases that match TRBD1. The trim removed 10 bases at V and 0 bases at J, leaving 6 bases unmatched. The germline gives CDR1 SGHNT, CDR2 YYREEE (reference sequence). This CDR3 is built from 15 residues. The CDR3 sequence: CAWGQVDSGANVLTF. The CDR3 DNA follows: TGTGCCTGGGGACAGGTAGACTCTGGGGCCAACGTCCTGACTTTC.

The chain employs TRBV7-9 and TRBJ2-1; TRBD1 might be the D (5 bases). Trimming took 3 bases from V and 1 from J, leaving 7 bases between them. Germline lookup yields CDR1 SEHNR and CDR2 FQNEAQ (reference sequence). The length of the CDR3 is 14 residues. CDR3 sequence: CASSLDISYNEQFF. The DNA of the CDR3 is TGTGCCAGCAGCTTGGACATATCCTACAATGAGCAGTTCTTC.

V usage is TRBV19 and J usage is TRBJ2-7; 7 bases map to TRBD1. Trimming removed 4 bases from V and 4 bases from J; junction bases left unmatched: 10. The CDR3 totals 15 residues. The germline CDR1 and CDR2 sequences are LNHDA and SQIVND (reference sequence). Here the CDR3 reads CASSTQGQITYEQYF. CDR3 DNA: TGTGCCAGTAGTACCCAGGGACAGATTACTTACGAGCAGTACTTC. The full variable domain, its missing parts supplied by reference TRBV19 and TRBJ2-7, is DGGITQSPKYLFRKEGQNVTLSCEQNLNHDAMYWYRQDPGQGLRLIYYSQIVNDFQKGDIAEGYSVSREKKESFPLTVTSAQKNPTAFYLCASSTQGQITYEQYFGPGTRLTVT.

This sequence joins TRBV4-1 and TRBJ1-6, with no clear D. CDR3 length: 15 residues. CDR1 is MGHRA, CDR2 YSYEKL, per germline. Trimming shortened V by 1 base and J by 7 bases, and 11 bases separated the two germline ends. The CDR3 DNA reads TGCGCCAGCAGCCAAGGCCGGGTTCTCAATTCACCCCTCCACTTT. Amino acid sequence: CASSQGRVLNSPLHF.

The rearrangement links TRBV19 to TRBJ2-2, with 9 bases matching TRBD1. CDR1 is LNHDA, CDR2 SQIVND, per germline (reference sequence). Germline trimming cut 4 bases from V and 4 bases from J; bases unmatched to any gene: 7. The CDR3 is 16 residues long. The CDR3: CASSRQGQGSTGELFF. CDR3 DNA sequence: TGTGCCAGTAGTAGGCAGGGACAGGGCTCCACCGGGGAGCTGTTTTTT.

The rearrangement uses TRBV4-3 and TRBJ1-6, with 9 bases fitting TRBD1. Germline CDR1 is LGHNA and CDR2 is YSLEER. The ends lost 1 base at V and 9 bases at J; junction bases unmatched: 4. This CDR3 spans 15 amino acids. The DNA of the CDR3 is TGCGCCAGCAGCCAAGGTACAGGGGGCGCTTCACCCCTCCACTTT. Translated, it gives CASSQGTGGASPLHF.

This clone has only one observation. The chain couples TRBV5-4 to TRBJ1-2; 9 bases align to TRBD1. From germline, CDR1 is SGHNT and CDR2 YYREEE (reference sequence). V lost 3 bases and J lost 4; bases outside the gene matches: 13. The CDR3 is 17 amino acids. The DNA of the CDR3 is TGTGCCAGCAGCTCGACAGGGGGTAGTATTGGAGGCTATGGCTACACCTTC. Translation: CASSSTGGSIGGYGYTF.

The chain recombines TRBV28 with TRBJ1-4; D is possibly TRBD1 (5 bases). Trimming removed 10 bases at V and 7 bases at J, with 22 bases between. Germline V CDR1 and CDR2: MDHEN, SYDVKM. The CDR3 covers 15 residues. Written as DNA, the CDR3 is TGTGCCACCACACTGGGGCGAGTGGATGGTGAAAAACTGTTTTTT. This codes for CATTLGRVDGEKLFF.

This sequence joins TRBV5-1 and TRBJ2-1; 10 bases agree with TRBD1. Germline CDR1 is SGHRS and CDR2 is YFSETQ. J lost 6 bases, V lost 3 bases, and 6 bases had no gene match. The CDR3 extends over 15 amino acids. For the CDR3, the DNA is TGCGCCAGCAGCTCAACCGGGACAGGGGTCAATGAGCAGTTCTTC. Translating gives CASSSTGTGVNEQFF.